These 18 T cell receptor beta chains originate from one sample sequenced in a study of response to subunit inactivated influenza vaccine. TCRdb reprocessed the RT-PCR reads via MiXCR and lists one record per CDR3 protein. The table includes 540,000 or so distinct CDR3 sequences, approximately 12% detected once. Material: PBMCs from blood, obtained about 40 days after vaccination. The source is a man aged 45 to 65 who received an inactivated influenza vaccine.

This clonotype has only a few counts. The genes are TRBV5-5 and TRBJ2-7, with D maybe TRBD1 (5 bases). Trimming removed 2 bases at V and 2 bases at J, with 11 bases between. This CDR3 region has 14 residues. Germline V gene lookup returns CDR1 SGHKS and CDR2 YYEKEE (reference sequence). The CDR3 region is CASSLRTPTYEQYF. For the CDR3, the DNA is TGTGCCAGCAGCTTAAGGACACCGACCTACGAGCAGTACTTC.

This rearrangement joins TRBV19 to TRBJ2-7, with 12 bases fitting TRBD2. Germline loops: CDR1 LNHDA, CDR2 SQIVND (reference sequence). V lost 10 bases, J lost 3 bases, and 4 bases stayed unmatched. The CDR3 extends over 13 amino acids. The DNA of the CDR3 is TGTGCCACCAGGACTAGCGGGGACTACGAGCAGTACTTC. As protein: CATRTSGDYEQYF.

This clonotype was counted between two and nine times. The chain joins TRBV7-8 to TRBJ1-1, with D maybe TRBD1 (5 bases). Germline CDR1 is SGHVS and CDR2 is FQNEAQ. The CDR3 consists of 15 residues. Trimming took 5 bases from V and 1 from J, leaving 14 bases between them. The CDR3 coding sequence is TGTGCCAGCAGCGACACAGGAGGTTGGAACACTGAAGCTTTCTTT. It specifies CASSDTGGWNTEAFF.

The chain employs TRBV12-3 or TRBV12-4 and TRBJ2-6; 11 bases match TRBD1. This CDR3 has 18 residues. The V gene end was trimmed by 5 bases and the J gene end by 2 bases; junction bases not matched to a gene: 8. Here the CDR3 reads CASSPDRGRFAGANVLTF. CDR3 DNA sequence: TGTGCCAGCAGTCCGGACAGGGGGCGATTCGCTGGGGCCAACGTCCTGACTTTC.

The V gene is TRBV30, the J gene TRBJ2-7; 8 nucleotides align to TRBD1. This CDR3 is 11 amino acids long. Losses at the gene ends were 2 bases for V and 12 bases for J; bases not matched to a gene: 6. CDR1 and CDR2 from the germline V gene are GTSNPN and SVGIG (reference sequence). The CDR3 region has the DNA TGTGCCTGGAGTCTTGGACAGGGACTGTACTTC. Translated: CAWSLGQGLYF.

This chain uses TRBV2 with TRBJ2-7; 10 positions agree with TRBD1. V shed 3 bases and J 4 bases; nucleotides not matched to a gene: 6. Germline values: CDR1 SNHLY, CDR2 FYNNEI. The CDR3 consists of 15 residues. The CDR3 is CASSEGTGDFYEQYF. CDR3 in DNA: TGTGCCAGCAGTGAGGGGACAGGGGATTTTTACGAGCAGTACTTC. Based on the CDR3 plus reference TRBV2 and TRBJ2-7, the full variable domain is EPEVTQTPSHQVTQMGQEVILRCVPISNHLYFYWYRQILGQKVEFLVSFYNNEISEKSEIFDDQFSVERPDGSNFTLKIRSTKLEDSAMYFCASSEGTGDFYEQYFGPGTRLTVT.

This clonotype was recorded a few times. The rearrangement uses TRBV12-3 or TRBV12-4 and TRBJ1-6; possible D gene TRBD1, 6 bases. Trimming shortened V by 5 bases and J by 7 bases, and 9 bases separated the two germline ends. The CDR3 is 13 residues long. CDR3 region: CASSRDINSPLHF. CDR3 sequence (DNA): TGTGCCAGCAGTAGGGACATCAATTCACCCCTCCACTTT.

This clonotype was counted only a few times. CDR3 sequence: CASSLSRQSLGELFF. The CDR3 nucleotides read TGTGCCAGCAGCTTATCGAGACAGAGCCTGGGGGAGCTGTTTTTT. The chain carries TRBV7-2 and TRBJ2-2; a weak D match, TRBD1 (5 bases). This CDR3 contains 15 residues. The germline V gene has CDR1 SGHTA and CDR2 FQGNSA. Trimming shortened V by 2 bases and J by 8 bases, and 15 bases separated the two germline ends.

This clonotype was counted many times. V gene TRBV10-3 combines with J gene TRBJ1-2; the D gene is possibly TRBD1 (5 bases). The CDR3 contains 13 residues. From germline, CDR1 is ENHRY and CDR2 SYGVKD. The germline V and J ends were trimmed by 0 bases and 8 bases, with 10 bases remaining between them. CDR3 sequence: CAISESTVGGYTF. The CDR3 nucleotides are TGTGCCATCAGTGAGTCGACAGTAGGCGGCTACACCTTC.

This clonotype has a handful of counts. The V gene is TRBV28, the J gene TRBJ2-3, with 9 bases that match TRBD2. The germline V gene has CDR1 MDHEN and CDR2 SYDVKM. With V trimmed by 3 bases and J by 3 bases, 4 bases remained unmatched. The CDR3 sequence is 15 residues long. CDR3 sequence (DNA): TGTGCCAGCAGTTTCCTAGCGGGGAGAACAGATACGCAGTATTTT. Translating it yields CASSFLAGRTDTQYF. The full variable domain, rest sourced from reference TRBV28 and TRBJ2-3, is DVKVTQSSRYLVKRTGEKVFLECVQDMDHENMFWYRQDPGLGLRLIYFSYDVKMKEKGDIPEGYSVSREKKERFSLILESASTNQTSMYLCASSFLAGRTDTQYFGPGTRLTVL.

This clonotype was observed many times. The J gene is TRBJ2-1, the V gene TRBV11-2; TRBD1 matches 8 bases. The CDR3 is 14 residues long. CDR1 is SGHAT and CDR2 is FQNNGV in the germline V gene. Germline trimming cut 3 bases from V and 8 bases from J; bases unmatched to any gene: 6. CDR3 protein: CASSLGTGGYEQFF. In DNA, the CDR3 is TGTGCCAGCAGCTTGGGAACAGGGGGATATGAGCAGTTCTTC. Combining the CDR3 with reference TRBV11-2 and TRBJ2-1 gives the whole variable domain EAGVAQSPRYKIIEKRQSVAFWCNPISGHATLYWYQQILGQGPKLLIQFQNNGVVDDSQLPKDRFSAERLKGVDSTLKIQPAKLEDSAVYLCASSLGTGGYEQFFGPGTRLTVL.

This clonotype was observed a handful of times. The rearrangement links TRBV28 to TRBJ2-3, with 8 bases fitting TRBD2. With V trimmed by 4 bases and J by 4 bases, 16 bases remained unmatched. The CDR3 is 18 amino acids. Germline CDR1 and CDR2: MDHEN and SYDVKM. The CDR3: CASSSYERELSGADTQYF. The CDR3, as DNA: TGTGCCAGCAGTTCTTACGAGCGGGAGTTGTCGGGCGCAGATACGCAGTATTTT.

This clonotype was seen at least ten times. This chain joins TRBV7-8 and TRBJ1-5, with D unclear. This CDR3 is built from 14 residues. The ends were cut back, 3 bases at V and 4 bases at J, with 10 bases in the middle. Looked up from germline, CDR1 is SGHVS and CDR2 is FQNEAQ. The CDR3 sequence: CASSFGTVNQPQHF. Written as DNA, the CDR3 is TGTGCCAGCAGCTTTGGCACCGTAAATCAGCCCCAGCATTTT. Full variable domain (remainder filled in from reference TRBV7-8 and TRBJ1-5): GAGVSQSPRYKVAKRGQDVALRCDPISGHVSLFWYQQALGQGPEFLTYFQNEAQLDKSGLPSDRFFAERPEGSVSTLKIQRTQQEDSAVYLCASSFGTVNQPQHFGDGTRLSIL.

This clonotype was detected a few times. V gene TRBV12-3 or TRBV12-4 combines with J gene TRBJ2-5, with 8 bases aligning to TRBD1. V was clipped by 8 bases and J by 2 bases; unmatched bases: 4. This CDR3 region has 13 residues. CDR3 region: CASRGTGQETQYF. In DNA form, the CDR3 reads TGTGCCAGCCGAGGGACAGGACAAGAGACCCAGTACTTC.

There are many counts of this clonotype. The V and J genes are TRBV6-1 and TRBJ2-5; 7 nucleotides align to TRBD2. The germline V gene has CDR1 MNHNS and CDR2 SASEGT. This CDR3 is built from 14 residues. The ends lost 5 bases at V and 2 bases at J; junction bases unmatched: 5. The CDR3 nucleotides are TGTGCCAGCAGTCAACCGGGGGGTCAAGAGACCCAGTACTTC. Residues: CASSQPGGQETQYF.

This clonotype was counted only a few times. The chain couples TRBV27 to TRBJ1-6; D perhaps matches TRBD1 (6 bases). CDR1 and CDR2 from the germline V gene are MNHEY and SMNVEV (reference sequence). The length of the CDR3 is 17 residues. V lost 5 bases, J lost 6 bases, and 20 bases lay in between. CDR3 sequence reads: CASSATPGAALNSPLHF. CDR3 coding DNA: TGTGCCAGCAGTGCGACGCCAGGGGCAGCCCTTAATTCACCCCTCCACTTT.

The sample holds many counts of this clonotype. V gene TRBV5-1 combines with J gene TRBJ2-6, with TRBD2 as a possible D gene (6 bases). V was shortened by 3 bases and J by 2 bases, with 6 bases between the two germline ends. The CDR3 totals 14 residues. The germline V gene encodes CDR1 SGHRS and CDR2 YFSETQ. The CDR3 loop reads CASSSGAGANVLTF. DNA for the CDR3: TGCGCCAGCAGCTCGGGGGCTGGGGCCAACGTCCTGACTTTC.

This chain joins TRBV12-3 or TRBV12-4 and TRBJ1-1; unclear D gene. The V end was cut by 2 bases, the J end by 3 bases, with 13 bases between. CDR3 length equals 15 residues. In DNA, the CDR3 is TGTGCCAGCAGTTTAAGCGGTTCCCGGGACACTGAAGCTTTCTTT. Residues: CASSLSGSRDTEAFF.